A single sample gave rise to the 32 T cell receptor beta chains below, sequenced in a study of CD8+ T cells in alopecia areata. The treatment was: oral pan-JAK inhibitor, 5-10 mg twice daily. The authors extracted RNA and reverse transcribed it into cDNA as the sequencing template. Profiled with immunoSEQ multiplex PCR; TCRdb holds only in-frame clones, not every one. The table lists about 220,000 clones, around 57% of them singletons. This specimen consisted of CD4+ T cells sorted from blood, obtained at week 4, from a patient treated with tofacitinib. These TCRs come from a human donor with alopecia areata.

The chain carries TRBV30 and TRBJ1-1; 9 nucleotides line up with TRBD1. The CDR3 has 14 residues. CDR1 and CDR2 from the germline V gene are GTSNPN and SVGIG (reference sequence). Trimming cost V 5 bases and J 6 bases; bases outside gene matches: 10. CDR3 DNA sequence: TGTGCCTGGGGCTTACAGGGGGCAGCTGCTGAAGCTTTCTTT. Its protein product is CAWGLQGAAAEAFF.

This clone appeared a few times. The chain joins TRBV6-6 to TRBJ1-6; D unresolved. Germline CDR1 reads MNHNY; CDR2 reads SVGAGI (reference sequence). This CDR3 has 13 residues. Trimming took off 5 bases at V and 10 bases at J, with 12 bases between the two ends. CDR3 bases: TGTGCCAGCAGTGAGAGGCCTGGGTCACCCCTCCACTTT. This translates into CASSERPGSPLHF.

V gene TRBV9 combines with J gene TRBJ2-1, with 9 positions matching TRBD2. Germline V gene data show CDR1 as SGDLS and CDR2 as YYNGEE. The trim removed 0 bases at V and 10 bases at J, leaving 8 bases unmatched. This CDR3 contains 15 residues. CDR3 coding DNA: TGTGCCAGCAGCGTAGTTGGGACTAGCCTTGGGGAGCAGTTCTTC. It translates to CASSVVGTSLGEQFF.

The V call is TRBV7-6, the J call TRBJ2-2, with 7 bases aligning to TRBD2. CDR1 is SGHVS and CDR2 is FNYEAQ in the germline V gene. The CDR3 spans 15 residues. The junction had 9 bases not matched to a gene; V was cut back by 5 bases and J by 6 bases. The CDR3 region has the DNA TGTGCCAGCAGCACCCAGAGCGGGGAGGCCGGGGAGCTGTTTTTT. Protein sequence: CASSTQSGEAGELFF. Combining the CDR3 with reference TRBV7-6 and TRBJ2-2 gives the whole variable domain GAGVSQSPRYKVTKRGQDVALRCDPISGHVSLYWYRQALGQGPEFLTYFNYEAQQDKSGLPNDRFSAERPEGSISTLTIQRTEQRDSAMYRCASSTQSGEAGELFFGEGSRLTVL.

V gene TRBV30 combines with J gene TRBJ1-1, with D perhaps TRBD1 (5 bases). Trimming took off 1 base at V and 6 bases at J, with 9 bases between the two ends. CDR3 length: 12 residues. Germline V CDR1 and CDR2: GTSNPN, SVGIG (reference sequence). CDR3 sequence (DNA): TGTGCCTGGAGTGGGGGGGACGCTGAAGCTTTCTTT. This translates into CAWSGGDAEAFF. The full variable domain, completed using reference TRBV30 and TRBJ1-1, is SQTIHQWPATLVQPVGSPLSLECTVEGTSNPNLYWYRQAAGRGLQLLFYSVGIGQISSEVPQNLSASRPQDRQFILSSKKLLLSDSGFYLCAWSGGDAEAFFGQGTRLTVV.

The V gene is TRBV29-1, the J gene TRBJ2-7; 8 bases align to TRBD1. The germline CDR1 and CDR2 sequences are SQVTM and ANQGSEA. With 3 bases clipped from V and 6 bases from J, the junction kept 7 bases outside the gene matches. The CDR3 loop spans 13 amino acids. The CDR3 DNA sequence: TGCAGCGTTGACTTCGGACAGGGCCCCGAGCAGTACTTC. This sequence encodes CSVDFGQGPEQYF.

The chain employs TRBV5-6 and TRBJ1-6; D is perhaps TRBD1 (5 bases). Trimming shortened V by 4 bases and J by 6 bases, and 14 bases separated the two germline ends. Germline CDR1 is SGHDT and CDR2 is YYEEEE. The CDR3 sequence is 15 residues long. The CDR3 is CASSRIQGGNSPLHF. The CDR3 DNA is TGTGCCAGCAGCCGTATCCAGGGAGGTAATTCACCCCTCCACTTT.

The chain recombines TRBV2 with TRBJ1-6, with a weak D call TRBD1 (5 bases). The CDR3 runs 13 residues. V shed 3 bases and J shed 14 bases, with 14 bases lying between them. CDR1 is SNHLY, CDR2 FYNNEI, per germline. CDR3 DNA: TGTGCCAGCAGTGATTGGGGGACGGTGGCCCTCCACTTT. Its translation: CASSDWGTVALHF.

The chain has TRBV19 and TRBJ1-1; 8 positions match TRBD1. Losses at the gene ends were 8 bases for V and 5 bases for J; bases not matched to a gene: 13. The length of the CDR3 is 15 residues. CDR1 and CDR2 from the germline V gene are LNHDA and SQIVND (reference sequence). The CDR3 nucleotides are TGTGCCAGTCTAAGGACAGGGCCGGTGGGTACTGAAGCTTTCTTT. Residues: CASLRTGPVGTEAFF. The whole variable domain, remainder taken from reference TRBV19 and TRBJ1-1, is DGGITQSPKYLFRKEGQNVTLSCEQNLNHDAMYWYRQDPGQGLRLIYYSQIVNDFQKGDIAEGYSVSREKKESFPLTVTSAQKNPTAFYLCASLRTGPVGTEAFFGQGTRLTVV.

The J gene is TRBJ2-3, the V gene TRBV29-1, with D unclear. Trimming removed 7 bases at V and 5 bases at J, with 10 bases between. The CDR3 is 11 residues long. Germline V gives CDR1 SQVTM, CDR2 ANQGSEA. DNA of the CDR3: TGCAGCGACCATAAAGGAGATACGCAGTATTTT. This encodes CSDHKGDTQYF.

The rearrangement links TRBV6-5 to TRBJ2-1; 8 bases are a match to TRBD1. Germline V gene sequence: CDR1 MNHEY, CDR2 SVGAGI. The V segment lost 6 bases and the J segment 5 bases; nucleotides outside the gene matches: 3. The CDR3 runs to 13 residues. The CDR3 sequence: CASRNRGDNEQFF. The CDR3 DNA follows: TGTGCCAGCAGAAACAGGGGGGACAATGAGCAGTTCTTC.

The V and J genes are TRBV4-3 and TRBJ1-4, with D unresolved. Germline values: CDR1 LGHNA, CDR2 YSLEER. The CDR3 is made up of 16 amino acids. V lost 1 base to trimming and J lost 5 bases, with 14 bases between them. CDR3 sequence reads: CASSQASRGINEKLFF. CDR3 DNA: TGCGCCAGCAGCCAAGCATCACGGGGAATAAATGAAAAACTGTTTTTT.

The chain carries TRBV4-2 and TRBJ1-5; D gene uncertain. V was shortened by 1 base and J by 4 bases, with 8 bases between the two germline ends. This CDR3 contains 14 residues. In germline, CDR1 is LGHNA, CDR2 YNFKEQ. The DNA for the CDR3 is TGTGCCAGCAGCCAAGGAGAAAATAATCAGCCCCAGCATTTT. Translation gives CASSQGENNQPQHF.

This clone was seen a few times. The V and J genes are TRBV10-3 and TRBJ2-7; D ambiguous. Trimming stripped 3 bases from V and 0 bases from J, with 6 bases between. Germline V gene data show CDR1 as ENHRY and CDR2 as SYGVKD. The length of the CDR3 is 13 residues. The CDR3 here is CAISEIASYEQYF. CDR3 nucleotides: TGTGCCATCAGTGAAATCGCCTCCTACGAGCAGTACTTC.

This clone was picked up a small number of times. The chain is built from TRBV13 and TRBJ2-3; 12 nucleotides line up with TRBD2. The germline V gene has CDR1 PRHDT and CDR2 FYEKMQ (reference sequence). This CDR3 is built from 15 residues. J gave up 4 bases and V 4 bases, and 3 bases lay outside the gene matches. As DNA, the CDR3 is TGTGCCAGCAGCTGGACTAGCGGGGCTCCAGATACGCAGTATTTT. This encodes CASSWTSGAPDTQYF. Variable domain in full (rest from reference TRBV13 and TRBJ2-3): AAGVIQSPRHLIKEKRETATLKCYPIPRHDTVYWYQQGPGQDPQFLISFYEKMQSDKGSIPDRFSAQQFSDYHSELNMSSLELGDSALYFCASSWTSGAPDTQYFGPGTRLTVL.

The chain employs TRBV12-5 and TRBJ1-2; D unclear. The CDR3 is made up of 13 amino acids. Germline V gene lookup returns CDR1 LGHNT and CDR2 FRNRAP. The V end lost 0 bases, the J end lost 8 bases, and 10 bases lay between the germline ends. The CDR3 protein is CASGLVLSDGYTF. The CDR3 bases are TGTGCTAGTGGTTTGGTACTATCCGACGGCTACACCTTC.

The chain has TRBV20-1 and TRBJ1-2; D gene ambiguous. The CDR3 has 11 residues. Trimming shortened V by 3 bases and J by 7 bases, and 9 bases separated the two germline ends. Germline CDR1 and CDR2: DFQATT and SNEGSKA (reference sequence). CDR3 sequence reads: CSASEGSGYTF. The CDR3 DNA reads TGCAGTGCTAGCGAGGGTTCTGGCTACACCTTC.

J is TRBJ2-7 and V is TRBV7-2; 9 nucleotides match TRBD1. The CDR3 extends over 14 amino acids. Germline V gene sequence: CDR1 SGHTA, CDR2 FQGNSA. Losses at the gene ends were 5 bases for V and 7 bases for J; bases not matched to a gene: 9. The CDR3 DNA is TGTGCCAGCAGCCCCCGGACAGGGGCGGGGGAGCAGTACTTC. Translation: CASSPRTGAGEQYF.

The V and J genes are TRBV6-5 and TRBJ2-1, with unresolved D. With 7 bases removed from V and 10 bases from J, the gap between germline ends came to 11 bases. Germline V lookup: CDR1 MNHEY, CDR2 SVGAGI. There are 11 residues in the CDR3. The CDR3 region has the DNA TGTGCCAGCACCAATGTCGGAGAGCAGTTCTTC. Encoded protein: CASTNVGEQFF.

A few counts support this clone. V is TRBV5-1 and J is TRBJ2-1; D remains ambiguous. This CDR3 contains 15 residues. Trimming cost V 0 bases and J 6 bases, with 13 bases left between them. Germline loops: CDR1 SGHRS, CDR2 YFSETQ. The CDR3 loop reads CASSLEQPLGNEQFF. CDR3 coding DNA: TGCGCCAGCAGCTTGGAACAGCCGCTGGGCAATGAGCAGTTCTTC.

The CDR3 nucleotides read TGCAGCGCCCTGACAGGGGTGCCCTATGGCTACACCTTC. It is translated as CSALTGVPYGYTF. The rearrangement uses TRBV29-1 and TRBJ1-2, with 8 bases fitting TRBD1. Losses at the gene ends were 7 bases for V and 4 bases for J; bases not matched to a gene: 8. The CDR3 extends over 13 amino acids. CDR1 is SQVTM, CDR2 ANQGSEA, per germline.

This sequence joins TRBV30 and TRBJ1-1; no clear D gene. V lost 5 bases and J 0 bases, leaving 10 bases between the germline ends. The length of the CDR3 is 13 residues. Germline values: CDR1 GTSNPN, CDR2 SVGIG (reference sequence). CDR3 nucleotides: TGTGCCTGGGGGCCCACAGTGAACACTGAAGCTTTCTTT. The encoded protein is CAWGPTVNTEAFF.

A word on this clone: At the DNA level, this CDR3 is encoded by other sequences in the same sample as well. This sequence joins TRBV29-1 and TRBJ2-2; no firm D call. CDR3 length: 13 amino acids. The germline V gene encodes CDR1 SQVTM and CDR2 ANQGSEA. Trimming left V 3 bases short and J 4 bases short, with 9 bases between. In DNA form, the CDR3 reads TGCAGCGTTGATCGTGGGTCCACCGGGGAGCTGTTTTTT. Protein sequence: CSVDRGSTGELFF.

V is TRBV29-1 and J is TRBJ1-1; perhaps TRBD1 as D (5 bases). The CDR3 contains 14 residues. Germline V gene sequence: CDR1 SQVTM, CDR2 ANQGSEA. The V and J ends lost 4 bases and 4 bases respectively, with 16 bases between them. CDR3 region: CSVVVGRGSTEAFF. CDR3 bases: TGCAGCGTTGTCGTAGGGAGGGGATCCACTGAAGCTTTCTTT.

This clone has only a few counts. The chain recombines TRBV29-1 with TRBJ2-5; tentative D call: TRBD2 (5 bases). Germline assignment: CDR1 SQVTM and CDR2 ANQGSEA. V lost 4 bases, J lost 4 bases, and 13 bases lay in between. CDR3 length: 13 amino acids. CDR3 in amino acids: CSVGGRQLETQYF. In DNA form, the CDR3 reads TGCAGCGTTGGAGGGCGACAACTAGAGACCCAGTACTTC. Full variable domain (rest looked up from reference TRBV29-1 and TRBJ2-5): SAVISQKPSRDICQRGTSLTIQCQVDSQVTMMFWYRQQPGQSLTLIATANQGSEATYESGFVIDKFPISRPNLTFSTLTVSNMSPEDSSIYLCSVGGRQLETQYFGPGTRLLVL.

V and J are TRBV19 and TRBJ1-1, with D possibly being TRBD1 (5 bases). The ends were cut back, 6 bases at V and 6 bases at J, with 17 bases in the middle. Germline V gives CDR1 LNHDA, CDR2 SQIVND (reference sequence). CDR3 length: 14 residues. The CDR3 reads CASRYPGSRSEAFF. The DNA of the CDR3 is TGTGCCAGTAGGTACCCAGGGAGTCGGTCTGAAGCTTTCTTT. The variable domain in full, with the rest retrieved from reference TRBV19 and TRBJ1-1, is DGGITQSPKYLFRKEGQNVTLSCEQNLNHDAMYWYRQDPGQGLRLIYYSQIVNDFQKGDIAEGYSVSREKKESFPLTVTSAQKNPTAFYLCASRYPGSRSEAFFGQGTRLTVV.

The chain links TRBV2 to TRBJ1-2; D unclear. V dropped 6 bases and J dropped 3 bases, with 11 bases sitting between them. The CDR3 covers 13 residues. Germline V CDR1 and CDR2: SNHLY, FYNNEI. CDR3 DNA sequence: TGTGCCAGCAGGAAGGTTACGGACTATGGCTACACCTTC. As protein: CASRKVTDYGYTF. The entire variable domain, with the rest obtained from reference TRBV2 and TRBJ1-2, is as follows: EPEVTQTPSHQVTQMGQEVILRCVPISNHLYFYWYRQILGQKVEFLVSFYNNEISEKSEIFDDQFSVERPDGSNFTLKIRSTKLEDSAMYFCASRKVTDYGYTFGSGTRLTVV.

The chain employs TRBV2 and TRBJ1-1; TRBD1 might be the D (6 bases). With 7 bases removed from V and 4 bases from J, the gap between germline ends came to 10 bases. CDR1 is SNHLY and CDR2 is FYNNEI in the germline V gene. This CDR3 region has 12 residues. The CDR3 nucleotides are TGTGCCAGCACCCAGGGGTCCACTGAAGCTTTCTTT. This sequence encodes CASTQGSTEAFF. Combining the CDR3 with reference TRBV2 and TRBJ1-1 gives the whole variable domain EPEVTQTPSHQVTQMGQEVILRCVPISNHLYFYWYRQILGQKVEFLVSFYNNEISEKSEIFDDQFSVERPDGSNFTLKIRSTKLEDSAMYFCASTQGSTEAFFGQGTRLTVV.

This clone was seen a few times. V gene TRBV19 combines with J gene TRBJ2-7, with 7 bases fitting TRBD1. J lost 3 bases, V lost 1 base, and 0 bases had no gene match. Germline loops: CDR1 LNHDA, CDR2 SQIVND (reference sequence). The CDR3 has 13 amino acids. CDR3 region: CASSIAGGYEQYF. The CDR3, as DNA: TGTGCCAGTAGTATAGCAGGGGGCTACGAGCAGTACTTC.

This sequence joins TRBV25-1 and TRBJ2-2; 7 nucleotides line up with TRBD2. This CDR3 region has 17 residues. Per germline, CDR1 MGHDK and CDR2 SYGVNS. After removal of 2 bases from V and 0 bases from J, the junction contained 6 bases not matched to a gene. The CDR3 loop reads CASSEINAGANTGELFF. The CDR3 region has the DNA TGTGCCAGCAGTGAAATTAACGCGGGGGCGAACACCGGGGAGCTGTTTTTT.

There are a few counts of this clone. J is TRBJ2-3 and V is TRBV11-2; no definite D call. The V end was cut by 10 bases, the J end by 0 bases, with 11 bases between. The CDR3 runs to 13 residues. The germline gives CDR1 SGHAT, CDR2 FQNNGV. CDR3 DNA: TGTGCCACCAGTTTGGTTAGCACAGATACGCAGTATTTT. This encodes CATSLVSTDTQYF. The variable domain in full, completed from reference TRBV11-2 and TRBJ2-3, reads EAGVAQSPRYKIIEKRQSVAFWCNPISGHATLYWYQQILGQGPKLLIQFQNNGVVDDSQLPKDRFSAERLKGVDSTLKIQPAKLEDSAVYLCATSLVSTDTQYFGPGTRLTVL.

The chain is built from TRBV12-5 and TRBJ2-1; D is perhaps TRBD1 (5 bases). The CDR3 covers 13 residues. V shed 5 bases and J shed 8 bases, with 13 bases lying between them. Looked up from germline, CDR1 is LGHNT and CDR2 is FRNRAP. The CDR3 nucleotides read TGTGCTAGTGGTCCAGGGTCCTCCGATGAGCAGTTCTTC. Protein: CASGPGSSDEQFF. Variable domain in full (rest from reference TRBV12-5 and TRBJ2-1): DARVTQTPRHKVTEMGQEVTMRCQPILGHNTVFWYRQTMMQGLELLAYFRNRAPLDDSGMPKDRFSAEMPDATLATLKIQPSEPRDSAVYFCASGPGSSDEQFFGPGTRLTVL.